The 5 T cell receptor beta chains given below trace back to one sample, sequenced in a study of T cell clonotyping in hematopoietic cell transplantation. TCRdb's copy holds only in-frame clones and misses some; the assay was immunoSEQ multiplex PCR. The profile shows tens of thousands of clones, 95% to 97% of them singletons. Time point given: recipient sample about 28 days before transplant, after cytoreduction. Sequences were derived from peripheral blood mononuclear cells, sampled before stem cell transplant. Receptors were obtained from a woman in her forties or fifties with acute myeloid leukemia. Some clones in this sample may be carry-over from other donors' samples.

CDR3 nucleotides: TGCAGCGCCGAGGGCAGGGAAGATGGGAACACTGAAGCTTTCTTT. This encodes CSAEGREDGNTEAFF. The V call is TRBV29-1, the J call TRBJ1-1; tentative D call: TRBD1 (5 bases). The CDR3 is 15 residues long. From germline, CDR1 is SQVTM and CDR2 ANQGSEA. V was clipped by 7 bases and J by 1 base, with 19 bases between them.

J is TRBJ2-4 and V is TRBV18; a possible D gene is TRBD1 (5 bases). Trimming pared 2 bases from V and 2 bases from J, leaving 13 bases between. Germline values: CDR1 KGHSH, CDR2 LQKENI. This CDR3 spans 16 amino acids. This CDR3 reads CASSPFERGSKNIQYF. DNA for the CDR3: TGTGCCAGCTCACCATTTGAAAGGGGATCCAAAAACATTCAGTACTTC.

The chain carries TRBV5-5 and TRBJ1-2, with 10 bases aligning to TRBD1. The V segment lost 4 bases and the J segment 0 bases; nucleotides outside the gene matches: 6. Germline lookup yields CDR1 SGHKS and CDR2 YYEKEE (reference sequence). The CDR3 sequence is 16 residues long. This CDR3 is CASSVDRGRTNYGYTF. DNA for the CDR3: TGTGCCAGCAGCGTGGACAGGGGGAGAACTAACTATGGCTACACCTTC.

The rearrangement joins TRBV30 to TRBJ1-6; D is uncertain. Germline V gene lookup returns CDR1 GTSNPN and CDR2 SVGIG (reference sequence). The CDR3 spans 15 residues. The V end was cut by 0 bases, the J end by 7 bases, with 13 bases between. The CDR3 loop reads CAWSVRVPPNSPLHF. CDR3 nucleotide sequence: TGTGCCTGGAGTGTAAGAGTACCCCCAAATTCACCCCTCCACTTT. The entire variable domain, with the rest obtained from reference TRBV30 and TRBJ1-6, is as follows: SQTIHQWPATLVQPVGSPLSLECTVEGTSNPNLYWYRQAAGRGLQLLFYSVGIGQISSEVPQNLSASRPQDRQFILSSKKLLLSDSGFYLCAWSVRVPPNSPLHFGNGTRLTVT.

The chain is built from TRBV2 and TRBJ2-1; 8 bases line up with TRBD1. The CDR3 runs 12 residues. V gave up 6 bases and J gave up 14 bases; unmatched junction bases: 9. Germline CDR1 and CDR2: SNHLY and FYNNEI. CDR3 DNA sequence: TGTGCCAGCAGATGGACAGGGCCAAAGGAGTTCTTC. This translates into CASRWTGPKEFF.